The TCR beta chain described here comes from a study of cytomegalovirus exposure and HLA in healthy donors. The primer mix had 60 Vbeta and 13 Jbeta primers. This table comes from immunoSEQ multiplex PCR, and its TCRdb copy is limited to in-frame clones, with some not included. The sample records more than 95,000 clones, about 80% being singletons. This receptor was identified in a woman aged 40 to 50 in good health and CMV-seropositive. The sequencing input was PBMCs.

The CDR3 loop reads CASSVGQGALYEQYF. Written as DNA, the CDR3 is TGTGCCAGCAGCGTGGGACAGGGGGCTCTCTACGAGCAGTACTTC. The rearrangement uses TRBV7-9 and TRBJ2-7; TRBD1 agrees at 12 bases. V lost 5 bases and J lost 3; bases outside the gene matches: 5. Germline V gene lookup returns CDR1 SEHNR and CDR2 FQNEAQ (reference sequence). This CDR3 comprises 15 residues.